Below are 18 T cell receptor beta chains sequenced from a single sample in a study of T cell responses to AZD1222 COVID-19 vaccine. Some clones are missing from TCRdb's copy, which holds only in-frame ones; the method was immunoSEQ multiplex PCR. The sample holds about 94,000 clones, 85% seen once. The sequenced sample was peripheral blood, obtained 28 days after the second AZD1222 dose. These receptors were taken from an adult who received the AZD1222 COVID-19 vaccine.

The V and J genes are TRBV9 and TRBJ2-7; no firm D call. The length of the CDR3 is 14 residues. Germline CDR1 is SGDLS and CDR2 is YYNGEE. V lost 4 bases and J 6 bases, leaving 17 bases between the germline ends. In DNA, the CDR3 is TGTGCCAGCAGCCCCCGGATCAGAGGTGCCGAGCAGTACTTC. Translated: CASSPRIRGAEQYF.

A few counts support this clone. The chain couples TRBV9 to TRBJ2-1; 14 bases agree with TRBD2. This CDR3 is built from 16 residues. The germline V gene encodes CDR1 SGDLS and CDR2 YYNGEE. With V trimmed by 4 bases and J by 7 bases, 7 bases remained unmatched. The CDR3 region is CASSPRTSGGTNEQFF. The DNA of the CDR3 is TGTGCCAGCAGCCCCCGGACTAGCGGGGGGACGAATGAGCAGTTCTTC.

The rearrangement joins TRBV19 to TRBJ2-7; D possibly corresponds to TRBD2 (6 bases). This CDR3 contains 15 residues. Trimming shortened V by 3 bases and J by 5 bases, and 17 bases separated the two germline ends. Germline values: CDR1 LNHDA, CDR2 SQIVND (reference sequence). The CDR3 nucleotides are TGTGCCAGTAGTATGGGACTTTCCCTCATAGACGAGCAGTACTTC. Translated, it gives CASSMGLSLIDEQYF.

CDR3: CASSFENRDDSQHF. The CDR3 DNA is TGTGCCAGCAGTTTCGAGAACCGGGACGACTCTCAGCATTTT. This rearrangement joins TRBV28 to TRBJ1-5; weak D call: TRBD1 (5 bases). This CDR3 is 14 amino acids long. V lost 3 bases and J lost 13, with 19 bases in between. The germline gives CDR1 MDHEN, CDR2 SYDVKM.

The rearrangement links TRBV10-2 to TRBJ2-7; 8 nucleotides line up with TRBD1. V lost 6 bases, J lost 0 bases, and 1 base stayed unmatched. CDR1 WSHSY and CDR2 SAAADI come from the germline V gene. The CDR3 extends over 13 amino acids. CDR3 sequence (DNA): TGCGCCAGCAGCGGGACAGGCTCCTACGAGCAGTACTTC. Translating it yields CASSGTGSYEQYF.

This chain joins TRBV24-1 and TRBJ2-1; D gene uncertain. The CDR3 length is 14 residues. From germline, CDR1 is KGHDR and CDR2 SFDVKD. The V end lost 4 bases, the J end lost 3 bases, and 9 bases lay between the germline ends. The CDR3 reads CATSDLPDYNEQFF. The CDR3 bases are TGTGCCACCAGTGACCTCCCAGACTACAATGAGCAGTTCTTC.

Comments on this clone: Other DNA variants within this sample encode the same CDR3. The chain links TRBV7-2 to TRBJ2-7; 8 bases line up with TRBD2. This CDR3 is 16 amino acids long. V lost 5 bases, J lost 5 bases, and 14 bases stayed unmatched. CDR1 is SGHTA and CDR2 is FQGNSA in the germline V gene. CDR3 sequence reads: CASSGGLAGGGHEQYF. DNA of the CDR3: TGTGCCAGCAGCGGGGGACTCGCGGGGGGCGGCCACGAGCAGTACTTC. Based on the CDR3 plus reference TRBV7-2 and TRBJ2-7, the full variable domain is GAGVSQSPSNKVTEKGKDVELRCDPISGHTALYWYRQSLGQGLEFLIYFQGNSAPDKSGLPSDRFSAERTGGSVSTLTIQRTQQEDSAVYLCASSGGLAGGGHEQYFGPGTRLTVT.

This clone was detected only once. The rearrangement uses TRBV15 and TRBJ1-1, with 8 nucleotides matching TRBD1. The CDR3 is 14 amino acids. Germline CDR1 and CDR2: LNHNV and YYDKDF (reference sequence). J gave up 6 bases and V 11 bases, and 14 bases lay outside the gene matches. DNA for the CDR3: TGTGCCGTTCAGATCGGGACAGGAGTCCCTGAAGCTTTCTTT. Protein sequence: CAVQIGTGVPEAFF. The complete variable domain, with remaining parts taken from reference TRBV15 and TRBJ1-1, reads DAMVIQNPRYQVTQFGKPVTLSCSQTLNHNVMYWYQQKSSQAPKLLFHYYDKDFNNEADTPDNFQSRRPNTSFCFLDIRSPGLGDTAMYLCAVQIGTGVPEAFFGQGTRLTVV.

The sample holds one count of this clone. The gene calls are TRBV5-6 and TRBJ2-7; 7 bases fit TRBD1. Germline CDR1 is SGHDT and CDR2 is YYEEEE. J gave up 1 base and V 2 bases, and 3 bases lay outside the gene matches. CDR3 size: 14 residues. The chain's CDR3 is CASSLRQGSYEQYF. The CDR3 DNA follows: TGTGCCAGCAGCTTAAGACAGGGATCCTACGAGCAGTACTTC.

The chain has TRBV19 and TRBJ2-5, with 8 positions matching TRBD1. This CDR3 is 14 amino acids long. CDR1 and CDR2 (germline): LNHDA, SQIVND (reference sequence). V lost 5 bases, J lost 3 bases, and 5 bases stayed unmatched. The CDR3 protein is CASSPPGQEETQYF. CDR3 coding DNA: TGTGCCAGTAGTCCCCCGGGACAGGAAGAGACCCAGTACTTC.

This chain joins TRBV2 and TRBJ1-6, with 8 bases that match TRBD1. Per the germline V gene, CDR1 is SNHLY and CDR2 is FYNNEI. The CDR3 spans 15 residues. V shed 2 bases and J 7 bases; nucleotides not matched to a gene: 4. The CDR3 loop reads CASSERQGANSPLHF. The CDR3 coding sequence is TGTGCCAGCAGTGAACGGCAGGGGGCCAATTCACCCCTCCACTTT.

This chain links TRBV25-1 with TRBJ2-7; D may be TRBD2 (5 bases). The germline CDR1 and CDR2 sequences are MGHDK and SYGVNS. V shed 4 bases and J shed 0 bases, with 10 bases lying between them. The CDR3 runs 14 residues. In DNA form, the CDR3 reads TGTGCCAGCAGTGTGGACTGGAGCTCCTACGAGCAGTACTTC. Protein sequence: CASSVDWSSYEQYF.

This clone was recorded once. Other DNA sequences in this sample translate to the same CDR3. The V gene is TRBV7-9, the J gene TRBJ1-6; D gene unclear. This CDR3 spans 13 amino acids. The germline gives CDR1 SEHNR, CDR2 FQNEAQ (reference sequence). With 6 bases removed from V and 8 bases from J, the gap between germline ends came to 11 bases. The CDR3 region has the DNA TGTGCCAGCAGTCGTGAGGGAGATTCACCCCTCCACTTT. As protein: CASSREGDSPLHF.

The rearrangement uses TRBV7-3 and TRBJ2-3, with 9 bases aligning to TRBD1. Germline-derived CDR1 and CDR2 are SGHTA and FQGTGA. Trimming cost V 9 bases and J 4 bases; bases outside gene matches: 2. The CDR3 is 12 amino acids. For the CDR3, the DNA is TGTGCCAGTGGGACAGGGTCAGATACGCAGTATTTT. The encoded protein is CASGTGSDTQYF.

This clone appeared many times. The genes are TRBV7-2 and TRBJ2-1, with 9 positions matching TRBD1. The CDR3 has 15 residues. V was pared by 6 bases and J by 10 bases, with 13 bases of the junction left unmatched. The germline gives CDR1 SGHTA, CDR2 FQGNSA. The chain's CDR3 is CASSPGGQGRGEQFF. The CDR3 DNA is TGTGCCAGCAGTCCCGGCGGACAGGGGAGAGGCGAGCAGTTCTTC.

The gene calls are TRBV5-6 and TRBJ1-1; D is undetermined. This CDR3 comprises 15 residues. Deletions cut 3 bases from V and 2 bases from J, with 14 bases between. Germline V gene sequence: CDR1 SGHDT, CDR2 YYEEEE. CDR3 amino acids: CASSSRTEYNTEAFF. CDR3 coding DNA: TGTGCCAGCAGCTCTCGGACGGAATACAACACTGAAGCTTTCTTT.

The CDR3 loop is CASSSPGQFSGELFF. The CDR3 DNA reads as TGTGCCAGCAGCTCACCGGGACAGTTCTCCGGGGAGCTGTTTTTT. This chain joins TRBV7-6 and TRBJ2-2; 7 positions match TRBD1. V shed 4 bases and J 6 bases; nucleotides not matched to a gene: 8. Germline CDR1 reads SGHVS; CDR2 reads FNYEAQ. The CDR3 has 15 amino acids.

The genes are TRBV4-3 and TRBJ2-5; 13 nucleotides agree with TRBD2. Germline loops: CDR1 LGHNA, CDR2 YSLEER. The CDR3 runs to 17 residues. Trimming at V came to 0 bases and at J to 2 bases, leaving 3 bases not matched to a gene. CDR3 bases: TGCGCCAGCAGCCAAGAATGGGGACTAGCGGGACAAGAGACCCAGTACTTC. This encodes CASSQEWGLAGQETQYF.